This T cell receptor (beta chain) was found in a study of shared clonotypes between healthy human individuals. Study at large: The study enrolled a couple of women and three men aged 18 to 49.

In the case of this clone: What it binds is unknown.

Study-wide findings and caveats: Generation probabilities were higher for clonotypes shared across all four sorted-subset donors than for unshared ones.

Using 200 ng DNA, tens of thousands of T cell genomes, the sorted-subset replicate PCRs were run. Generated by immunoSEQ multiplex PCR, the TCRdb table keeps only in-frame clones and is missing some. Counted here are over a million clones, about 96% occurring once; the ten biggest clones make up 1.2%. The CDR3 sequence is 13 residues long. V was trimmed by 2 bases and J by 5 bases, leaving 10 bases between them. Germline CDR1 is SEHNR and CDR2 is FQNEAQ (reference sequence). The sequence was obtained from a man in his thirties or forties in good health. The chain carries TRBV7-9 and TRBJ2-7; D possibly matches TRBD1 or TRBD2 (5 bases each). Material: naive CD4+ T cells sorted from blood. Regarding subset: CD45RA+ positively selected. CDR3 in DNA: TGTGCCAGCAGCTTACGGGGCCTCCACGAGCAGTACTTC. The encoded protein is CASSLRGLHEQYF.